These 6 T cell receptor beta chains were all obtained from the same sample, sequenced in a study of blood T cell repertoires in COVID-19. Assay used: immunoSEQ multiplex PCR; TCRdb lists only in-frame clones, some missing. The repertoire has 250,000 to 300,000 clones, approximately 90% of them found once; the top ten carry over 6%. The material sequenced was peripheral blood. The receptors come from a woman aged 30 to 39 who had recovered from COVID-19.

The chain employs TRBV6-1 and TRBJ1-6; D perhaps matches TRBD1 (5 bases). Germline CDR1 MNHNS, CDR2 SASEGT. This CDR3 has 19 residues. Trimming shortened V by 2 bases and J by 1 base, and 18 bases separated the two germline ends. CDR3 coding DNA: TGTGCCAGCAGTGAACGGGACGAGGGAGGGGTATCCTATAATTCACCCCTCCACTTT. Translating it yields CASSERDEGGVSYNSPLHF.

The chain links TRBV18 to TRBJ1-3; D is undetermined. The CDR3 covers 17 residues. Germline V gene sequence: CDR1 KGHSH, CDR2 LQKENI. V was clipped by 3 bases and J by 0 bases, with 15 bases between them. CDR3 region: CASSPSGIIFSGNTIYF. Written as DNA, the CDR3 is TGTGCCAGCTCACCGTCCGGGATTATATTCTCTGGAAACACCATATATTTT.

This chain links TRBV19 with TRBJ1-6; 9 bases line up with TRBD1. Germline V gives CDR1 LNHDA, CDR2 SQIVND (reference sequence). V lost 5 bases to trimming and J lost 9 bases; unmatched junction nucleotides: 11. The CDR3 runs to 16 residues. CDR3 protein: CASSFTGTGRGSPLHF. The CDR3 DNA sequence: TGTGCCAGTAGTTTCACCGGGACAGGGAGAGGTTCACCCCTCCACTTT.

The chain recombines TRBV5-4 with TRBJ2-1; D is unclear. The ends were cut back, 0 bases at V and 0 bases at J, with 10 bases in the middle. The CDR3 is made up of 16 amino acids. CDR1 and CDR2 (germline): SGHNT, YYREEE (reference sequence). CDR3 amino acids: CASSLGQASSYNEQFF. For the CDR3, the DNA is TGTGCCAGCAGCTTGGGTCAGGCCAGCTCCTACAATGAGCAGTTCTTC.

The gene calls are TRBV19 and TRBJ2-2; D is ambiguous. The CDR3 length is 13 residues. V lost 3 bases to trimming and J lost 6 bases, with 8 bases between them. Germline V CDR1 and CDR2: LNHDA, SQIVND (reference sequence). CDR3 protein: CASSMRSPGELFF. CDR3 in DNA: TGTGCCAGTAGTATGCGGAGCCCCGGGGAGCTGTTTTTT.

The V and J genes are TRBV27 and TRBJ1-2, with 11 bases aligning to TRBD1. The ends lost 5 bases at V and 3 bases at J; junction bases unmatched: 11. Germline CDR1 is MNHEY and CDR2 is SMNVEV (reference sequence). The CDR3 runs 17 residues. CDR3 nucleotides: TGTGCCAGCAGTCCCAAGGGGGGGACAGGGGGAGACTATGGCTACACCTTC. Encoded protein: CASSPKGGTGGDYGYTF.